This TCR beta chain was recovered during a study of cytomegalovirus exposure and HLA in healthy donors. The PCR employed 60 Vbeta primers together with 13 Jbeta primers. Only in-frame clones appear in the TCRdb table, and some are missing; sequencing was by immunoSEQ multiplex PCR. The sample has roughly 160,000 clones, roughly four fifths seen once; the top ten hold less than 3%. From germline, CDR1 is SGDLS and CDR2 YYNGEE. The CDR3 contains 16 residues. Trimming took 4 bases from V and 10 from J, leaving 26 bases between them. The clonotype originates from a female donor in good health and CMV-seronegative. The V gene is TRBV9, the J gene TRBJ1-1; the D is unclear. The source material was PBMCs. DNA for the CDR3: TGTGCCAGCAGCCCGCAATACGGTGGCAGGTCAGTCGGAGCTTTCTTT. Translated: CASSPQYGGRSVGAFF.